One sample yielded the 29 T cell receptor beta chains listed below, sequenced in a study of control samples from healthy donors and cancer patients. Profiling relied on immunoSEQ multiplex PCR, and the TCRdb table lists in-frame clones only, not all of them. The repertoire has roughly 130,000 clones, about 93% of them found once; the top ten carry roughly 2.5%. The sequenced material came from blood. These receptors all come from a man aged 18 to 30 in good health.

V and J are TRBV5-1 and TRBJ2-7; 9 positions match TRBD1. From germline, CDR1 is SGHRS and CDR2 YFSETQ. With 2 bases clipped from V and 1 base from J, the junction kept 1 base outside the gene matches. The CDR3 extends over 14 amino acids. CDR3 residues: CASSFGTGSYEQYF. CDR3 coding DNA: TGCGCCAGCAGCTTCGGGACAGGGTCCTACGAGCAGTACTTC.

The chain links TRBV7-8 to TRBJ1-6; D is unresolved. CDR1 and CDR2 from the germline V gene are SGHVS and FQNEAQ. This CDR3 region has 15 residues. Trimming pared 0 bases from V and 8 bases from J, leaving 11 bases between. CDR3 loop: CASSLARLLDSPLHF. DNA for the CDR3: TGTGCCAGCAGCTTAGCGCGGCTGTTGGATTCACCCCTCCACTTT.

The chain uses TRBV25-1 and TRBJ2-3; a possible D gene is TRBD2 (5 bases). The germline V gene has CDR1 MGHDK and CDR2 SYGVNS. Trimming pared 1 base from V and 7 bases from J, leaving 9 bases between. This CDR3 comprises 13 residues. The CDR3 DNA reads as TGTGCCAGCAGTGAATCCTTAGCGTATACGCAGTATTTT. Residues: CASSESLAYTQYF.

The chain links TRBV7-9 to TRBJ1-1; D is ambiguous. This CDR3 is built from 13 residues. Germline V gene data show CDR1 as SEHNR and CDR2 as FQNEAQ (reference sequence). Trimming removed 5 bases at V and 1 base at J, with 8 bases between. The DNA of the CDR3 is TGTGCCAGCAGCCCCTCCGGGAACACTGAAGCTTTCTTT. It specifies CASSPSGNTEAFF.

J is TRBJ2-5 and V is TRBV5-4; a weak D match, TRBD2 (6 bases). Germline CDR1 reads SGHNT; CDR2 reads YYREEE (reference sequence). Trimming left V 4 bases short and J 2 bases short, with 15 bases between. The CDR3 extends over 15 amino acids. Written as DNA, the CDR3 is TGTGCCAGCAGCCCCCAGGGACTCCTACAAGAGACCCAGTACTTC. Protein product: CASSPQGLLQETQYF.

The chain couples TRBV7-2 to TRBJ2-2; 11 bases align to TRBD1. The junction had 3 bases not matched to a gene; V was cut back by 4 bases and J by 5 bases. This CDR3 is 15 amino acids long. Germline V lookup: CDR1 SGHTA, CDR2 FQGNSA. CDR3 DNA sequence: TGTGCCAGCAGCTCCCGGGACAGGGGGACCGGGGAGCTGTTTTTT. This sequence encodes CASSSRDRGTGELFF.

The gene calls are TRBV5-6 and TRBJ2-5; D may be TRBD2 (5 bases). This CDR3 spans 13 amino acids. Between the trimmed V and J ends, which lost 4 bases and 7 bases, there was a span of 14 bases. The germline CDR1 and CDR2 sequences are SGHDT and YYEEEE. The CDR3 loop is CASSARRFRTQYF. The CDR3 DNA reads as TGTGCCAGCAGCGCCCGGAGGTTTAGGACCCAGTACTTC. Filled out from reference TRBV5-6 and TRBJ2-5, the complete variable domain reads DAGVTQSPTHLIKTRGQQVTLRCSPKSGHDTVSWYQQALGQGPQFIFQYYEEEERQRGNFPDRFSGHQFPNYSSELNVNALLLGDSALYLCASSARRFRTQYFGPGTRLLVL.

The V gene is TRBV28, the J gene TRBJ1-6; maybe TRBD1 (6 bases). The V end lost 2 bases, the J end lost 9 bases, and 11 bases lay between the germline ends. CDR1 MDHEN and CDR2 SYDVKM come from the germline V gene. The CDR3 spans 14 residues. The CDR3 DNA sequence: TGTGCCAGCAGTTTAGGGGGGCGCAGTTCACCCCTCCACTTT. Translating gives CASSLGGRSSPLHF.

The table lists this clone with a count of one. The genes are TRBV5-4 and TRBJ2-1; 7 bases fit TRBD1. V lost 3 bases, J lost 4 bases, and 7 bases stayed unmatched. Germline assignment: CDR1 SGHNT and CDR2 YYREEE (reference sequence). The CDR3 is 15 amino acids. The CDR3 sequence: CASSSGTVFYNEQFF. CDR3 coding DNA: TGTGCCAGCAGCTCCGGGACAGTGTTTTACAATGAGCAGTTCTTC.

The DNA of the CDR3 is TGTGCCAGCAGACAATCGGACAGGGGTTTTAGCACAGATACGCAGTATTTT. This sequence encodes CASRQSDRGFSTDTQYF. The chain links TRBV28 to TRBJ2-3; 9 bases map to TRBD1. Losses at the gene ends were 6 bases for V and 0 bases for J; bases not matched to a gene: 10. CDR1 is MDHEN, CDR2 SYDVKM, per germline. This CDR3 region has 17 residues.

This chain joins TRBV29-1 and TRBJ2-3; a possible D gene is TRBD1 (7 bases). CDR1 and CDR2 from the germline V gene are SQVTM and ANQGSEA. Trimming took 4 bases from V and 4 from J, leaving 15 bases between them. The CDR3 has 14 residues. The CDR3 here is CSVGGAGGSDTQYF. CDR3 nucleotides: TGCAGCGTTGGGGGGGCAGGGGGTTCAGATACGCAGTATTTT.

The chain couples TRBV18 to TRBJ1-6; D perhaps matches TRBD1 (5 bases). The V gene's germline CDR1 is KGHSH and CDR2 LQKENI. Trimming removed 2 bases from V and 14 bases from J, with 13 bases in between. The CDR3 totals 13 residues. The CDR3 spells CASSPMSGPALHF. The CDR3 DNA reads as TGTGCCAGCTCACCAATGTCGGGGCCAGCCCTCCACTTT.

The J gene is TRBJ2-1, the V gene TRBV6-2 or TRBV6-3; 14 bases line up with TRBD2. With 4 bases clipped from V and 4 bases from J, the junction kept 9 bases outside the gene matches. Germline assignment: CDR1 MNHEY and CDR2 SVGEGT. This CDR3 region has 18 residues. In DNA, the CDR3 is TGTGCCAGCAGTTGCGGGACTAGCGGGAGTACGGGTTACAATGAGCAGTTCTTC. Its translation is CASSCGTSGSTGYNEQFF.

This clone has just one count. The V and J genes are TRBV4-1 and TRBJ1-4; a possible D gene is TRBD1 (5 bases). V was clipped by 4 bases and J by 1 base, with 10 bases between them. This CDR3 region has 15 residues. Germline CDR1 reads MGHRA; CDR2 reads YSYEKL. The CDR3 DNA sequence: TGCGCCAGCAGCCTTCCAGGGTTAACTAATGAAAAACTGTTTTTT. Amino acids: CASSLPGLTNEKLFF.

The rearrangement uses TRBV4-2 and TRBJ2-7; D possibly corresponds to TRBD1 (5 bases). Germline values: CDR1 LGHNA, CDR2 YNFKEQ. This CDR3 is built from 16 residues. With 0 bases removed from V and 6 bases from J, the gap between germline ends came to 18 bases. CDR3 coding DNA: TGTGCCAGCAGCCAAGAGTCGGGCAGGGATAAGGCCGAGCAGTACTTC. It encodes CASSQESGRDKAEQYF.

The chain joins TRBV27 to TRBJ2-3; D gene unclear. The V gene's germline CDR1 is MNHEY and CDR2 SMNVEV (reference sequence). V was shortened by 1 base and J by 0 bases, with 8 bases between the two germline ends. This CDR3 is built from 15 residues. The CDR3 region is CASSLWVSSTDTQYF. In DNA form, the CDR3 reads TGTGCCAGCAGTTTATGGGTCTCAAGCACAGATACGCAGTATTTT.

The gene calls are TRBV2 and TRBJ2-3; possible D gene TRBD1, 6 bases. This CDR3 has 12 amino acids. The germline gives CDR1 SNHLY, CDR2 FYNNEI. V dropped 7 bases and J dropped 10 bases, with 15 bases sitting between them. In nucleotides, the CDR3 is TGTGCCAGCACCCCCGAGGGGGTGGCGCAGTATTTT. It encodes CASTPEGVAQYF.

The rearrangement joins TRBV11-2 to TRBJ2-7; 8 bases match TRBD2. Trimming at V came to 5 bases and at J to 3 bases, leaving 15 bases not matched to a gene. The length of the CDR3 is 17 residues. Germline CDR1 reads SGHAT; CDR2 reads FQNNGV. The CDR3 coding sequence is TGTGCCAGCAGCCCCCTCGGGAGGGCTGGCCAAAGCTACGAGCAGTACTTC. Translation gives CASSPLGRAGQSYEQYF.

J is TRBJ2-1 and V is TRBV7-6; weak D call: TRBD2 (5 bases). V lost 0 bases and J lost 3, with 9 bases in between. The germline CDR1 and CDR2 sequences are SGHVS and FNYEAQ. The CDR3 consists of 15 residues. In DNA form, the CDR3 reads TGTGCCAGCAGCTTAGCCAGCGGTGTCTACAATGAGCAGTTCTTC. It is translated as CASSLASGVYNEQFF. The full variable domain, with the rest looked up from reference TRBV7-6 and TRBJ2-1, is GAGVSQSPRYKVTKRGQDVALRCDPISGHVSLYWYRQALGQGPEFLTYFNYEAQQDKSGLPNDRFSAERPEGSISTLTIQRTEQRDSAMYRCASSLASGVYNEQFFGPGTRLTVL.

CDR3 DNA: TGCGCCAGCAGTGTAGACAGGGTGAACACTGAAGCTTTCTTT. Its protein product is CASSVDRVNTEAFF. The chain carries TRBV10-1 and TRBJ1-1, with 7 bases aligning to TRBD1. With 4 bases clipped from V and 0 bases from J, the junction kept 2 bases outside the gene matches. Germline CDR1 is WNHNN and CDR2 is SYGVQD (reference sequence). The CDR3 loop spans 14 amino acids.

This chain uses TRBV6-2 or TRBV6-3 with TRBJ2-7, with 12 bases matching TRBD2. Germline assignment: CDR1 MNHEY and CDR2 SVGEGT. There are 15 residues in the CDR3. The V segment lost 5 bases and the J segment 3 bases; nucleotides outside the gene matches: 5. DNA for the CDR3: TGTGCCAGCAGTCAACCGGGACTAGCGGGCTACGAGCAGTACTTC. Translation: CASSQPGLAGYEQYF.

This clone is a singleton in its sample. The CDR3 DNA reads TGCGCCAGCAGCCGAGACAGGGGGCCCGAGCAGTACTTC. As protein: CASSRDRGPEQYF. This chain uses TRBV5-1 with TRBJ2-7; 10 bases fit TRBD1. V lost 4 bases, J lost 6 bases, and 4 bases stayed unmatched. The CDR3 extends over 13 amino acids. The germline V gene encodes CDR1 SGHRS and CDR2 YFSETQ.

The rearrangement links TRBV30 to TRBJ2-7, with 9 bases identical to TRBD1. Germline V gene data show CDR1 as GTSNPN and CDR2 as SVGIG (reference sequence). The CDR3 spans 15 residues. Unmatched junction bases numbered 11, after V lost 2 bases and J lost 6 bases. The CDR3 bases are TGTGCCTGGAGTCCCGGGACAGGGCGGCTAGGCGAGCAGTACTTC. Protein product: CAWSPGTGRLGEQYF.

This chain connects TRBV28 to TRBJ2-2; D uncertain. Germline values: CDR1 MDHEN, CDR2 SYDVKM. Trimming took 5 bases from V and 5 from J, leaving 9 bases between them. This CDR3 has 13 residues. In nucleotides, the CDR3 is TGTGCCAGCAGTCGCCAGTTAACCGGGGAGCTGTTTTTT. It is translated as CASSRQLTGELFF.

This rearrangement joins TRBV7-3 to TRBJ2-1; D possibly corresponds to TRBD1 (5 bases). Trimming took 7 bases from V and 4 from J, leaving 11 bases between them. Germline CDR1 and CDR2: SGHTA and FQGTGA. The CDR3 totals 13 residues. The CDR3 sequence: CASTQGSYNEQFF. The CDR3 DNA reads TGTGCCAGCACCCAGGGCAGTTACAATGAGCAGTTCTTC.

J is TRBJ2-3 and V is TRBV10-1; 8 bases fit TRBD2. Germline V gives CDR1 WNHNN, CDR2 SYGVQD (reference sequence). The CDR3 extends over 15 amino acids. The V gene end was trimmed by 3 bases and the J gene end by 2 bases; junction bases not matched to a gene: 4. CDR3 loop: CASSESGGFTDTQYF. CDR3 in DNA: TGCGCCAGCAGTGAAAGCGGGGGATTCACAGATACGCAGTATTTT.

V usage is TRBV18 and J usage is TRBJ2-5; D is perhaps TRBD1 or TRBD2 (5 bases each). This CDR3 region has 14 residues. The germline V gene encodes CDR1 KGHSH and CDR2 LQKENI. V was clipped by 1 base and J by 5 bases, with 11 bases between them. CDR3 sequence reads: CASSPLVGEETQYF. CDR3 DNA sequence: TGTGCCAGCTCACCACTCGTAGGGGAGGAGACCCAGTACTTC.

The rearrangement uses TRBV7-8 and TRBJ1-4; TRBD1 matches at 9 bases. The CDR3 has 15 amino acids. Germline values: CDR1 SGHVS, CDR2 FQNEAQ. V shed 4 bases, J shed 7 bases, and the junction held 7 bases outside the gene matches. CDR3 in DNA: TGTGCCAGCAGCTCAAGGGACAGGGAGGGTGAAAAACTGTTTTTT. This translates into CASSSRDREGEKLFF.

This chain uses TRBV7-2 with TRBJ2-1, with 13 positions matching TRBD2. The CDR3 has 15 amino acids. Germline trimming cut 4 bases from V and 6 bases from J; bases unmatched to any gene: 3. CDR1 is SGHTA, CDR2 FQGNSA, per germline. For the CDR3, the DNA is TGTGCCAGCAGCTCCGGGACTAGCGGGACCAATGAGCAGTTCTTC. The encoded protein is CASSSGTSGTNEQFF. The full variable domain, with the rest looked up from reference TRBV7-2 and TRBJ2-1, is GAGVSQSPSNKVTEKGKDVELRCDPISGHTALYWYRQSLGQGLEFLIYFQGNSAPDKSGLPSDRFSAERTGGSVSTLTIQRTQQEDSAVYLCASSSGTSGTNEQFFGPGTRLTVL.